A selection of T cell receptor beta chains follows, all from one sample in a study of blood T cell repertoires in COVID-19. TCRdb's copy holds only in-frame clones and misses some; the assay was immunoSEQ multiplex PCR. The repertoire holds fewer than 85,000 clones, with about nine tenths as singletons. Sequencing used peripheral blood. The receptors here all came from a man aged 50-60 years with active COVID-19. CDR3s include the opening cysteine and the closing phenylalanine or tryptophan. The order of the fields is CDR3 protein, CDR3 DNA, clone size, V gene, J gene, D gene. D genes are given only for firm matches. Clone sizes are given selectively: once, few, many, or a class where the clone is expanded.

CASSPEMSSYNEQFF	TGTGCCAGCAGCCCCGAGATGAGCTCCTACAATGAGCAGTTCTTC	NA	TRBV3-1/TRBV3-2	TRBJ2-1	NA
CASSVPQGAWSGELFF	TGTGCCAGCAGCGTCCCACAGGGGGCATGGAGCGGGGAGCTGTTTTTT	NA	TRBV5-6	TRBJ2-2	TRBD1
CACPRDRGNTIYF	TGTGCCTGTCCCCGGGACAGGGGAAACACCATATATTTT	NA	TRBV30	TRBJ1-3	TRBD1
CASSPPGHLTDTQYF	TGCGCCAGCAGCCCGCCGGGACATCTAACAGATACGCAGTATTTT	NA	TRBV4-1	TRBJ2-3	NA
CASSSGQGAFSAFF	TGTGCCAGCAGTTCCGGACAGGGGGCTTTTTCAGCTTTCTTT	NA	TRBV6-5	TRBJ1-1	TRBD1
CASSQDLVGAYNEQFF	TGCGCCAGCAGCCAAGATCTAGTGGGAGCCTACAATGAGCAGTTCTTC	NA	TRBV4-3	TRBJ2-1	NA
CASSPLGQATSAGYTF	TGTGCCAGCAGCCCCCTCGGACAGGCGACTAGCGCGGGCTACACCTTC	NA	TRBV14	TRBJ1-2	TRBD1
CASSQTGRYEQYF	TGTGCCAGCAGCCAGACAGGGAGGTACGAGCAGTACTTC	NA	TRBV28	TRBJ2-7	NA
CASSYSSGSTDTQYF	TGTGCCAGCAGCTATTCTAGCGGGAGCACAGATACGCAGTATTTT	NA	TRBV7-2	TRBJ2-3	TRBD2
CASSFTPGQGAGEQYF	TGCGCCAGCAGCTTTACCCCGGGACAGGGGGCTGGGGAGCAGTACTTC	few	TRBV5-1	TRBJ2-7	TRBD1
CASSIRGQPQHF	TGTGCCAGCAGCATCAGGGGACAGCCCCAGCATTTT	NA	TRBV5-4	TRBJ1-5	NA
CASSLPTLDRAEREQYF	TGTGCCAGCAGTTTACCAACCTTGGACAGGGCCGAGCGGGAGCAGTACTTC	NA	TRBV28	TRBJ2-7	TRBD1
CASSLVGEPYTGELFF	TGCGCCAGCAGCTTGGTAGGGGAACCGTACACCGGGGAGCTGTTTTTT	once	TRBV5-1	TRBJ2-2	NA
CSVLGQGASSEQFF	TGCAGCGTCCTTGGACAGGGGGCGTCCAGTGAGCAGTTCTTC	NA	TRBV29-1	TRBJ2-1	TRBD1
CASSADSREQYF	TGTGCCAGCAGTGCGGACAGCCGCGAGCAGTACTTC	NA	TRBV12-3/TRBV12-4	TRBJ2-7	NA
CASSPRSGLTYEQYF	TGTGCCAGCAGCCCGAGATCGGGACTCACCTACGAGCAGTACTTC	NA	TRBV4-2	TRBJ2-7	NA
CASSDRSPLHF	TGTGCCAGCTCGGACAGATCACCCCTCCACTTT	few	TRBV28	TRBJ1-6	NA
CASSITGSLKGTEAFF	TGTGCCAGTAGTATAACGGGGTCCCTGAAGGGCACTGAAGCTTTCTTT	few	TRBV19	TRBJ1-1	NA
CASSPPDRGGGGYTF	TGTGCCAGCAGCCCGCCCGACAGGGGGGGAGGTGGCTACACCTTC	NA	TRBV5-4	TRBJ1-2	TRBD1
CASSEDGSGGSDTQYF	TGTGCCAGCAGTGAGGATGGTAGCGGGGGGTCAGATACGCAGTATTTT	NA	TRBV2	TRBJ2-3	TRBD2
CASSSTDRAGNTIYF	TGTGCCAGTAGTTCGACGGACAGGGCTGGAAACACCATATATTTT	NA	TRBV19	TRBJ1-3	TRBD1
CASSLGTGEFMNTEAFF	TGCGCCAGCAGCTTGGGGACAGGGGAATTCATGAACACTGAAGCTTTCTTT	NA	TRBV5-1	TRBJ1-1	TRBD1
CATSGTGTTDTQYF	TGTGCCACCAGCGGGACAGGGACGACAGATACGCAGTATTTT	NA	TRBV10-3	TRBJ2-3	TRBD1
CASSPGGVEGYTF	TGTGCCAGCAGCCCCGGCGGGGTCGAGGGCTACACCTTC	once	TRBV9	TRBJ1-2	NA
CASTTTGGYTEAFF	TGTGCCAGCACAACAACAGGGGGCTACACTGAAGCTTTCTTT	NA	TRBV28	TRBJ1-1	TRBD1
CAWSREFTDTQYF	TGTGCCTGGAGTCGCGAGTTCACAGATACGCAGTATTTT	NA	TRBV30	TRBJ2-3	NA
CASRPLTGAGATNEKLFF	TGTGCCAGCAGGCCTTTAACAGGGGCCGGGGCAACTAATGAAAAACTGTTTTTT	once	TRBV27	TRBJ1-4	TRBD1
CASSFTGNPGELFF	TGTGCCAGCAGTTTTACAGGGAATCCCGGGGAGCTGTTTTTT	NA	TRBV2	TRBJ2-2	NA
CASSDQSIAGGRGADTQYF	TGTGCCAGCAGCGACCAATCTATAGCCGGCGGGAGGGGGGCAGATACGCAGTATTTT	NA	TRBV7-3	TRBJ2-3	TRBD2
CASSLLGPGTGTNGYTF	TGTGCCAGCAGTTTATTGGGCCCCGGGACAGGGACGAATGGCTACACCTTC	NA	TRBV27	TRBJ1-2	TRBD1
CASSPRLAGGQETQYF	TGTGCCAGCAGCCCCAGACTAGCGGGAGGGCAGGAGACCCAGTACTTC	once	TRBV3-1/TRBV3-2	TRBJ2-5	TRBD2
CAWSAMDSSGGYTF	TGTGCCTGGAGTGCGATGGATTCATCGGGGGGCTACACCTTC	few	TRBV30	TRBJ1-2	NA
CASSYSGGTGGYGYTF	TGTGCCAGCAGTTACTCAGGCGGCACAGGGGGCTATGGCTACACCTTC	few	TRBV6-5	TRBJ1-2	TRBD1
CASSLLGRGGSYEQYF	TGTGCCAGCAGCTTACTAGGTCGGGGGGGCTCCTACGAGCAGTACTTC	few	TRBV7-3	TRBJ2-7	TRBD2
CASSLGWGQGYNEQFF	TGTGCCAGCAGCTTAGGTTGGGGACAGGGCTACAATGAGCAGTTCTTC	NA	TRBV11-2	TRBJ2-1	TRBD1
CASKKTGTPSYEQYF	TGTGCCAGCAAAAAAACCGGGACACCGTCCTACGAGCAGTACTTC	NA	TRBV6-5	TRBJ2-7	NA
CASSLDLFSYNEQFF	TGTGCCAGCAGCTTGGACCTATTCTCCTACAATGAGCAGTTCTTC	NA	TRBV5-6	TRBJ2-1	NA
CASRPRQGHYYEQYF	TGTGCCAGCAGGCCCCGACAGGGACACTACTACGAGCAGTACTTC	few	TRBV27	TRBJ2-7	TRBD1
CASRGQGALGNTIYF	TGTGCCAGCCGAGGACAGGGGGCGCTGGGAAACACCATATATTTT	NA	TRBV6-5	TRBJ1-3	TRBD1
CASSEYEQYF	TGTGCCAGTTCAGAATACGAGCAGTACTTC	NA	TRBV2	TRBJ2-7	NA
CSVLFGTGSSAFF	TGCAGCGTTCTATTCGGGACAGGGTCATCGGCTTTCTTT	NA	TRBV29-1	TRBJ1-1	TRBD1
CACRPTGGPRTDTQYF	TGTGCCTGCCGGCCGACGGGGGGGCCTAGGACAGATACGCAGTATTTT	NA	TRBV30	TRBJ2-3	TRBD2
CASARLTDTQYF	TGTGCCAGCGCGCGGCTCACAGATACGCAGTATTTT	NA	TRBV5-8	TRBJ2-3	NA
CASSYGGSGNEQYF	TGTGCCAGCAGCTATGGTGGTAGCGGCAACGAGCAGTACTTC	NA	TRBV4-2	TRBJ2-7	NA
CAISRDRGNEQFF	TGTGCCATCAGCCGGGACAGAGGCAATGAGCAGTTCTTC	NA	TRBV10-3	TRBJ2-1	TRBD1
CASSLAYGTGGRANTEAFF	TGTGCCAGCAGTTTGGCATATGGGACGGGGGGAAGGGCGAACACTGAAGCTTTCTTT	NA	TRBV27	TRBJ1-1	NA
CASSLWTGANEQFF	TGTGCCAGCAGCTTATGGACAGGGGCAAATGAGCAGTTCTTC	NA	TRBV13	TRBJ2-1	TRBD1
CASRQGDWYSNQPQHF	TGTGCCAGCAGGCAGGGGGATTGGTATAGCAATCAGCCCCAGCATTTT	once	TRBV28	TRBJ1-5	TRBD1
CASSVTNEKLFF	TGTGCCAGCAGCGTTACTAATGAAAAACTGTTTTTT	NA	TRBV6-6	TRBJ1-4	NA